Listed below are T cell receptor beta chains from one sample, sequenced in a study of CD8+CD57+ T cells in acquired aplastic anemia. TCRdb re-called the reads through MiXCR, storing one row per CDR3 protein. The table lists 250,000 to 300,000 distinct CDR3 sequences, around 60% of them singletons. Sequenced sample: sorted CD4+, CD8+, or CD8+CD57+ T cells (not recorded which) from PBMCs. These receptors originate from a human donor with severe aplastic anemia or a healthy control (not recorded which). Both conserved end residues are part of each CDR3. A D gene is named only where the DNA matches it firmly. Rows give clone size only sometimes, using once, few, many, or a class for an expanded clone.

CDR3aa: CATSRDLSGGRETQYF; CDR3nt: TGTGCCACCAGCAGAGATCTTTCGGGGGGGAGAGAGACCCAGTACTTC; d_gene: TRBD2; v_gene: TRBV15; abundance: -; j_gene: TRBJ2-5
CDR3aa: CATRGRGGDQPQHF; CDR3nt: TGTGCCACCCGGGGGCGGGGGGGGGATCAGCCCCAGCATTTT; d_gene: -; v_gene: TRBV24-1; abundance: -; j_gene: TRBJ1-5
CDR3aa: CSVDLGLAGGLTDTQYF; CDR3nt: TGCAGCGTTGATCTAGGGCTAGCGGGGGGGCTCACAGATACGCAGTATTTT; d_gene: TRBD2; v_gene: TRBV29-1; abundance: -; j_gene: TRBJ2-3
CDR3aa: CASSVGLAGGSYNEQFF; CDR3nt: TGCGCCAGCAGCGTGGGACTAGCGGGGGGTTCCTACAATGAGCAGTTCTTC; d_gene: TRBD2; v_gene: TRBV5-1; abundance: -; j_gene: TRBJ2-1
CDR3aa: CATSRVGQYRETQYF; CDR3nt: TGTGCCACCAGCAGAGTGGGGCAGTACCGAGAGACCCAGTACTTC; d_gene: -; v_gene: TRBV15; abundance: -; j_gene: TRBJ2-5
CDR3aa: CASSPLTGAMETQYF; CDR3nt: TGTGCCAGCAGCCCTTTGACAGGGGCGATGGAGACCCAGTACTTC; d_gene: TRBD1; v_gene: TRBV2; abundance: -; j_gene: TRBJ2-5
CDR3aa: CAIKPGNTEAFF; CDR3nt: TGTGCCATCAAGCCCGGGAACACTGAAGCTTTCTTT; d_gene: -; v_gene: TRBV10-3; abundance: -; j_gene: TRBJ1-1
CDR3aa: CASSEEWTQNTEAFF; CDR3nt: TGTGCCAGCAGTGAAGAGTGGACACAGAACACTGAAGCTTTCTTT; d_gene: -; v_gene: TRBV2; abundance: many; j_gene: TRBJ1-1
CDR3aa: CASSRLQMNTEAFF; CDR3nt: TGTGCCAGCAGTCGTTTACAGATGAACACTGAAGCTTTCTTT; d_gene: -; v_gene: TRBV6-6; abundance: many; j_gene: TRBJ1-1
CDR3aa: CASSEGLGDSNQPQHF; CDR3nt: TGTGCCAGCAGTGAGGGTCTAGGAGATAGCAATCAGCCCCAGCATTTT; d_gene: -; v_gene: TRBV2; abundance: -; j_gene: TRBJ1-5
CDR3aa: CSARDGAGWITDTQYF; CDR3nt: TGCAGTGCTAGAGATGGGGCAGGGTGGATCACAGATACGCAGTATTTT; d_gene: -; v_gene: TRBV20-1; abundance: -; j_gene: TRBJ2-3
CDR3aa: CSASGARSSTDTQYF; CDR3nt: TGCAGTGCTAGTGGAGCCCGTTCTAGCACAGATACGCAGTATTTT; d_gene: -; v_gene: TRBV20-1; abundance: many; j_gene: TRBJ2-3
CDR3aa: CASSMGGEQFF; CDR3nt: TGTGCCAGTAGTATGGGTGGTGAGCAGTTCTTC; d_gene: -; v_gene: TRBV19; abundance: few; j_gene: TRBJ2-1
CDR3aa: CASRGRVRGETQYF; CDR3nt: TGTGCCAGCAGGGGCAGGGTGCGAGGAGAGACCCAGTACTTC; d_gene: -; v_gene: TRBV2; abundance: -; j_gene: TRBJ2-5
CDR3aa: CASSDTLTDEQLF; CDR3nt: TGTGCCAGCAGCGACACTTTGACTGATGAGCAGCTCTTC; d_gene: -; v_gene: TRBV7-9; abundance: -; j_gene: TRBJ2-1
CDR3aa: CASVRSVSETQYF; CDR3nt: TGTGCCAGCGTCAGGAGTGTCTCAGAGACCCAGTACTTC; d_gene: -; v_gene: TRBV2; abundance: many; j_gene: TRBJ2-5
CDR3aa: CASSEMVLYGYTF; CDR3nt: TGTGCCAGCAGCGAAATGGTCTTGTATGGCTACACCTTC; d_gene: -; v_gene: TRBV2; abundance: -; j_gene: TRBJ1-2
CDR3aa: CASSVPTNPGSSYGYTF; CDR3nt: TGTGCCAGCAGCGTACCGACGAACCCGGGTTCTAGCTATGGCTACACCTTC; d_gene: -; v_gene: TRBV9; abundance: -; j_gene: TRBJ1-2
CDR3aa: CASSYSLADTDTQYF; CDR3nt: TGTGCCAGCAGTTACTCACTAGCGGACACAGATACGCAGTATTTT; d_gene: TRBD2; v_gene: TRBV6-5; abundance: many; j_gene: TRBJ2-3
CDR3aa: CSAIRDSQETQYF; CDR3nt: TGCAGTGCTATCCGGGACTCACAAGAGACCCAGTACTTC; d_gene: -; v_gene: TRBV20-1; abundance: many; j_gene: TRBJ2-5
CDR3aa: CASSLGSIDEQYF; CDR3nt: TGTGCCAGCAGCTTGGGCTCTATCGACGAGCAGTACTTC; d_gene: -; v_gene: TRBV5-6; abundance: -; j_gene: TRBJ2-7
CDR3aa: CSVPGTGGSKNIQYF; CDR3nt: TGCAGCGTACCCGGGACAGGGGGCTCAAAAAACATTCAGTACTTC; d_gene: TRBD1; v_gene: TRBV29-1; abundance: many; j_gene: TRBJ2-4
CDR3aa: CASSVGQRSYEQYF; CDR3nt: TGTGCCAGCAGCGTAGGGCAGCGCAGCTACGAGCAGTACTTC; d_gene: -; v_gene: TRBV9; abundance: once; j_gene: TRBJ2-7
CDR3aa: CASTYRQGFDTGELFF; CDR3nt: TGTGCCAGCACTTACCGACAGGGGTTTGACACCGGGGAGCTGTTTTTT; d_gene: TRBD1; v_gene: TRBV2; abundance: many; j_gene: TRBJ2-2
CDR3aa: CASSRRTGMGETQYF; CDR3nt: TGTGCCAGCAGCAGACGGACAGGGATGGGCGAGACCCAGTACTTC; d_gene: TRBD1; v_gene: TRBV6-5; abundance: many; j_gene: TRBJ2-5
CDR3aa: CATRTLTGSNQPQHF; CDR3nt: TGTGCCACCAGAACCCTGACAGGAAGCAATCAGCCCCAGCATTTT; d_gene: -; v_gene: TRBV15; abundance: -; j_gene: TRBJ1-5
CDR3aa: CASSLTGWEAFF; CDR3nt: TGTGCCAGCAGCCTGACAGGGTGGGAAGCTTTCTTT; d_gene: TRBD1; v_gene: TRBV7-2; abundance: -; j_gene: TRBJ1-1
CDR3aa: CSARDAITTYEQFF; CDR3nt: TGCAGTGCTAGAGACGCGATAACGACTTACGAGCAGTTCTTC; d_gene: -; v_gene: TRBV20-1; abundance: -; j_gene: TRBJ2-1
CDR3aa: CASMAPGTGTYGYTF; CDR3nt: TGTGCCAGCATGGCTCCCGGGACAGGGACCTATGGCTACACCTTC; d_gene: TRBD1; v_gene: TRBV6-4; abundance: once; j_gene: TRBJ1-2
CDR3aa: CASSLDVRYEQYF; CDR3nt: TGCGCCAGCAGCTTGGATGTTAGGTACGAGCAGTACTTC; d_gene: -; v_gene: TRBV5-1; abundance: -; j_gene: TRBJ2-7
CDR3aa: CASSVPPSLSRHF; CDR3nt: TGTGCCAGCAGCGTCCCCCCCTCTCTGTCTCGTCATTTT; d_gene: -; v_gene: TRBV6-1; abundance: -; j_gene: TRBJ2-3
CDR3aa: CASSLSVTGNSYEQYF; CDR3nt: TGTGCCAGCAGCCTCTCGGTTACCGGCAATTCCTACGAGCAGTACTTC; d_gene: -; v_gene: TRBV7-2; abundance: few; j_gene: TRBJ2-7
CDR3aa: CSAGDGDRVSPLHF; CDR3nt: TGCAGTGCTGGAGATGGGGACAGGGTTTCACCCCTCCACTTT; d_gene: TRBD1; v_gene: TRBV20-1; abundance: -; j_gene: TRBJ1-6
CDR3aa: CASSLKAGGDTEAFF; CDR3nt: TGTGCCAGCAGCTTAAAGGCAGGGGGGGACACTGAAGCTTTCTTT; d_gene: TRBD1; v_gene: TRBV7-3; abundance: many; j_gene: TRBJ1-1
CDR3aa: CASSQDLPSGPNEQFF; CDR3nt: TGCGCCAGCAGCCAAGATCTCCCTAGCGGGCCCAATGAGCAGTTCTTC; d_gene: TRBD2; v_gene: TRBV4-1; abundance: many; j_gene: TRBJ2-1
CDR3aa: CASSQVRGPDTQYF; CDR3nt: TGCGCCAGCAGCCAAGTGAGGGGGCCAGATACGCAGTATTTT; d_gene: TRBD1; v_gene: TRBV4-3; abundance: many; j_gene: TRBJ2-3
CDR3aa: CASSAQVRNTEAFF; CDR3nt: TGTGCCAGCAGCGCACAGGTCAGGAACACTGAAGCTTTCTTT; d_gene: -; v_gene: TRBV9; abundance: -; j_gene: TRBJ1-1
CDR3aa: CATNTDSKETQYF; CDR3nt: TGTGCCACCAATACAGACAGCAAAGAGACCCAGTACTTC; d_gene: -; v_gene: TRBV15; abundance: -; j_gene: TRBJ2-5
CDR3aa: CAGRGSPLHF; CDR3nt: TGTGCTGGGCGGGGTTCACCCCTCCACTTT; d_gene: -; v_gene: TRBV6-6; abundance: -; j_gene: TRBJ1-6
CDR3aa: CASSLGRGDAEQYF; CDR3nt: TGCGCCAGCAGTTTGGGTCGTGGAGACGCCGAGCAGTACTTC; d_gene: -; v_gene: TRBV5-1; abundance: -; j_gene: TRBJ2-7
CDR3aa: CAISGTERVTQYF; CDR3nt: TGTGCCATCAGTGGGACCGAGCGGGTGACCCAGTACTTC; d_gene: -; v_gene: TRBV10-3; abundance: -; j_gene: TRBJ2-5
CDR3aa: CAWSPVGTDLYNSPLHF; CDR3nt: TGTGCCTGGAGTCCCGTTGGGACGGACTTATATAATTCACCCCTCCACTTT; d_gene: -; v_gene: TRBV30; abundance: few; j_gene: TRBJ1-6
CDR3aa: CASSDDGNYGYTF; CDR3nt: TGCGCCAGCAGTGATGACGGCAACTATGGCTACACCTTC; d_gene: -; v_gene: TRBV5-1; abundance: few; j_gene: TRBJ1-2
CDR3aa: CASSPRGISHSALHF; CDR3nt: TGTGCCAGTAGTCCCAGGGGGATAAGCCATTCGGCCCTCCACTTT; d_gene: TRBD1; v_gene: TRBV19; abundance: -; j_gene: TRBJ1-6
CDR3aa: CASCPPGDTYEQYF; CDR3nt: TGTGCCAGCTGCCCCCCAGGGGACACCTACGAGCAGTACTTC; d_gene: -; v_gene: TRBV5-6; abundance: -; j_gene: TRBJ2-7
CDR3aa: CSARGSGMRETQYF; CDR3nt: TGCAGTGCTAGAGGCAGCGGGATGAGGGAGACCCAGTACTTC; d_gene: TRBD2; v_gene: TRBV20-1; abundance: -; j_gene: TRBJ2-5
CDR3aa: CASSERDIRNYGYTF; CDR3nt: TGTGCCAGCAGCGAAAGGGACATTCGTAACTATGGCTACACCTTC; d_gene: -; v_gene: TRBV7-8; abundance: -; j_gene: TRBJ1-2
CDR3aa: CASSHSPTDNYGYTF; CDR3nt: TGTGCCAGCAGCCACAGCCCGACGGACAACTATGGCTACACCTTC; d_gene: -; v_gene: TRBV2; abundance: -; j_gene: TRBJ1-2
CDR3aa: CASSFREETQYF; CDR3nt: TGTGCCAGCAGCTTCAGGGAAGAGACCCAGTACTTC; d_gene: -; v_gene: TRBV5-6; abundance: many; j_gene: TRBJ2-5
CDR3aa: CASRSDPSSYEQYF; CDR3nt: TGCGCCAGCAGGAGTGATCCGAGCTCCTACGAGCAGTACTTC; d_gene: -; v_gene: TRBV10-1; abundance: few; j_gene: TRBJ2-7
CDR3aa: CAINRDGDYGYTF; CDR3nt: TGTGCCATCAATAGGGACGGAGACTATGGCTACACCTTC; d_gene: -; v_gene: TRBV10-3; abundance: -; j_gene: TRBJ1-2